One and the same sample provided the 7 T cell receptor beta chains below, sequenced in a study of T cells in localized non-small cell lung cancer (dated by TCRdb to 2019 to 2021). The library was made by the immunoSEQ multiplex PCR assay. TCRdb carries this immuneACCESS record with in-frame sequences only. Its versions omit some clonotypes, under half of them owing to an unresolved V gene in the studies checked, with the rest unexplained. This sample is represented by some 2,500 clones; about 24% of them were singletons. 6.5% to 7.5% of the sample comes from the top ten. The material sequenced was lung tumor tissue, taken before any cancer treatment. These receptors were obtained from a woman between 35 and 75 years old with stage I lung adenocarcinoma.

The chain has TRBV5-1 and TRBJ1-1, with TRBD1 as a possible D gene (6 bases). CDR1 and CDR2 (germline): SGHRS, YFSETQ. Trimming removed 3 bases at V and 0 bases at J, with 15 bases between. This CDR3 comprises 16 residues. As DNA, the CDR3 is TGCGCCAGCAGCTCGGGTGGGGGCAGTCTGAACACTGAAGCTTTCTTT. Its translation is CASSSGGGSLNTEAFF.

The CDR3 spells CASVQGLNTEAFF. The CDR3 bases are TGTGCTAGTGTTCAGGGGCTGAACACTGAAGCTTTCTTT. The chain recombines TRBV12-5 with TRBJ1-1; tentatively, D is TRBD1 (6 bases). The CDR3 runs 13 residues. V lost 7 bases and J lost 0, with 9 bases in between. Germline assignment: CDR1 LGHNT and CDR2 FRNRAP.

This clone rates as medium-sized. The chain has TRBV6-8 and TRBJ1-1; D is unresolved. This CDR3 spans 15 amino acids. The V and J ends lost 5 bases and 1 base respectively, with 14 bases between them. CDR1 is MNHGY and CDR2 is SAAAGT in the germline V gene. CDR3 DNA sequence: TGTGCCAGCAGTCTTAACACGCAACCGAACACTGAAGCTTTCTTT. It translates to CASSLNTQPNTEAFF.

The table lists this clone with a few counts. The chain is built from TRBV19 and TRBJ1-1; TRBD1 matches at 7 bases. CDR1 and CDR2 from the germline V gene are LNHDA and SQIVND (reference sequence). J gave up 7 bases and V 9 bases, and 8 bases lay outside the gene matches. CDR3 size: 12 residues. Written as DNA, the CDR3 is TGTGCCAGCAGAGACAGGGCTATTGAAGCTTTCTTT. Protein sequence: CASRDRAIEAFF. The full variable domain, in which reference TRBV19 and TRBJ1-1 provide the parts outside the CDR3, is DGGITQSPKYLFRKEGQNVTLSCEQNLNHDAMYWYRQDPGQGLRLIYYSQIVNDFQKGDIAEGYSVSREKKESFPLTVTSAQKNPTAFYLCASRDRAIEAFFGQGTRLTVV.

This clone was seen a handful of times. CDR3 amino acids: CAISTGGYGYTF. The CDR3 DNA reads as TGTGCCATCTCGACAGGGGGCTATGGCTACACCTTC. V usage is TRBV6-8 and J usage is TRBJ1-2; TRBD1 aligns across 9 bases. This CDR3 has 12 residues. V shed 10 bases, J shed 4 bases, and the junction held 4 bases outside the gene matches. Looked up from germline, CDR1 is MNHGY and CDR2 is SAAAGT.

This chain connects TRBV2 to TRBJ1-4; D unresolved. Trimming stripped 4 bases from V and 8 bases from J, with 11 bases between. The germline V gene encodes CDR1 SNHLY and CDR2 FYNNEI. This CDR3 comprises 13 residues. The CDR3 nucleotides are TGTGCCAGCAGTGGAGGACGAGGAGAAAAACTGTTTTTT. This sequence encodes CASSGGRGEKLFF.

The table lists this clone with a few counts. The chain has TRBV30 and TRBJ2-3, with 8 bases aligning to TRBD1. CDR1 and CDR2 (germline): GTSNPN, SVGIG (reference sequence). V was clipped by 0 bases and J by 1 base; unmatched bases: 9. The CDR3 is 17 amino acids. DNA of the CDR3: TGTGCCTGGAGTGTAGGACAGGGAGAAGTGGGCACAGATACGCAGTATTTT. This encodes CAWSVGQGEVGTDTQYF.